This TCR beta chain appears in the sequencing data of a study of T cells in women clearing cervical HPV infection. Study-level information: Cases: HPV16-related CIN3 or worse on histology, 2 invasive cancers. General study results and limits: A classifier using richness and V gene abundances reached an AUC of around 0.81.

Per germline, CDR1 SEHNR and CDR2 FQNEAQ (reference sequence). The CDR3 covers 13 residues. The ends lost 3 bases at V and 6 bases at J; junction bases unmatched: 2. Repertoires were generated with immunoSEQ multiplex PCR, while TCRdb's copy carries only in-frame clones and drops some. The table for this sample gives fewer than 35,000 clones. Note on this clone: Its antigen is not identified. The read comes to an end 3 residues before the CDR3 does, leaving the germline J gene to fill in the end.

The V and J genes are TRBV7-9 and TRBJ2-7; TRBD2 aligns across 10 bases. The sequenced material came from blood buffy coat. This clonotype was obtained from a woman between 18 and 75 years old with a cervical HPV16 infection that either progressed to CIN3+ or cleared (not recorded which). CDR3 protein: CASSFLAGVEQYF. CDR3 bases read: TGTGCCAGCAGCTTTCTAGCGGGAGTCGAG.